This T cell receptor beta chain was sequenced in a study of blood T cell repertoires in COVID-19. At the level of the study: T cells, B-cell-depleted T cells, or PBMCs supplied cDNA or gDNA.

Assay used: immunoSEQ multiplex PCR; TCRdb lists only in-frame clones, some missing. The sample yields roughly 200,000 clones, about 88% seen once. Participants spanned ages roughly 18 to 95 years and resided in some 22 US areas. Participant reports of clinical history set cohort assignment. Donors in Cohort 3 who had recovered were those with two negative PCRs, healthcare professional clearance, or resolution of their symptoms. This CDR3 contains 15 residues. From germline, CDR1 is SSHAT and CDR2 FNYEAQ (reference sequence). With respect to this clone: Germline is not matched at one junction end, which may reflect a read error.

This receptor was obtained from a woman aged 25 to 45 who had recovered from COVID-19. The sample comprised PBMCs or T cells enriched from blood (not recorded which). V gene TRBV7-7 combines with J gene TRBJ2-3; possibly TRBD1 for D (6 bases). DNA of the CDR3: TGTGCTAGCAGCTTATCCCCGACAGGAGGAGATACGCAGTATTTT. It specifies CASSLSPTGGDTQYF.